This entry lists 5 T cell receptor beta chains sequenced from one sample in a study of OX40 agonist ivuxolimab in advanced cancers. Assay used: immunoSEQ multiplex PCR; TCRdb lists only in-frame clones, some missing. The sample records approximately 74,000 clones, 82% being singletons. The sequences come from CD4+ or CD8+ T cells sorted from blood, collected in a trial of the OX40 agonist ivuxolimab. The receptors stem from an adult with an advanced solid tumor such as melanoma, head and neck, liver or kidney cancer.

The chain links TRBV2 to TRBJ2-3; D is possibly TRBD2 (6 bases). From germline, CDR1 is SNHLY and CDR2 FYNNEI. V was clipped by 10 bases and J by 2 bases, with 22 bases between them. This CDR3 region has 16 residues. The CDR3 sequence is CATSRGITVTTDTQYF. The CDR3 nucleotides are TGTGCCACCTCTCGGGGGATAACGGTGACCACAGATACGCAGTATTTT.

The rearrangement links TRBV29-1 to TRBJ2-3; D is unresolved. V shed 2 bases and J shed 4 bases, with 13 bases lying between them. This CDR3 is 14 amino acids long. Germline CDR1 and CDR2: SQVTM and ANQGSEA. DNA of the CDR3: TGCAGCGTTGAAAACTTGAGGAACCCAGATACGCAGTATTTT. Protein: CSVENLRNPDTQYF.

This rearrangement joins TRBV18 to TRBJ1-5; possibly TRBD1 for D (5 bases). CDR3 length equals 15 residues. Germline-derived CDR1 and CDR2 are KGHSH and LQKENI. V was cut by 4 bases and J by 0 bases, with 10 bases left in between. The CDR3 DNA is TGTGCCAGCTCACTTAACCAGGGTAGCAATCAGCCCCAGCATTTT. This sequence encodes CASSLNQGSNQPQHF.

V and J are TRBV27 and TRBJ2-7; 9 bases align to TRBD1. The CDR3 sequence is 15 residues long. Per the germline V gene, CDR1 is MNHEY and CDR2 is SMNVEV (reference sequence). J lost 3 bases, V lost 0 bases, and 3 bases had no gene match. The CDR3 sequence is CASSLSGQGLYEQYF. As DNA, the CDR3 is TGTGCCAGCAGTTTATCGGGACAGGGCCTCTACGAGCAGTACTTC.

V usage is TRBV4-2 and J usage is TRBJ2-1, with a possible D match to TRBD2 (5 bases). This CDR3 has 14 residues. V lost 4 bases and J 5 bases, leaving 12 bases between the germline ends. Germline-derived CDR1 and CDR2 are LGHNA and YNFKEQ. The CDR3 nucleotides are TGTGCCAGCAGCCCTGACTATTCCCACAATGAGCAGTTCTTC. Translation gives CASSPDYSHNEQFF.